Presented here are 22 T cell receptor beta chains from one specimen sequenced in a study of blood T cell repertoires in COVID-19. TCRdb's table, derived via immunoSEQ multiplex PCR, lists solely in-frame clones and lacks some. The data show about 87,000 clones, roughly 75% seen once. Sequenced sample: peripheral blood. These receptors all stem from a woman in her forties or fifties with acute or convalescent COVID-19.

This rearrangement joins TRBV15 to TRBJ2-7, with 12 bases matching TRBD1. J gave up 3 bases and V 5 bases, and 5 bases lay outside the gene matches. Germline V CDR1 and CDR2: LNHNV, YYDKDF (reference sequence). This CDR3 spans 15 amino acids. As DNA, the CDR3 is TGTGCCACCAGCCGACGGGACAGGGGGCTCTACGAGCAGTACTTC. Translation: CATSRRDRGLYEQYF.

The chain links TRBV6-6 to TRBJ1-5; 8 bases are a match to TRBD1. The germline V gene encodes CDR1 MNHNY and CDR2 SVGAGI (reference sequence). The CDR3 is 15 amino acids. J gave up 7 bases and V 5 bases, and 10 bases lay outside the gene matches. The CDR3 bases are TGTGCCAGCAGTGCCGGACAGGGCGCAAGGCAGCCCCAGCATTTT. Encoded protein: CASSAGQGARQPQHF.

This clone occurred a few times. The chain joins TRBV7-9 to TRBJ1-3; the D is unclear. Trimming took off 3 bases at V and 0 bases at J, with 12 bases between the two ends. Germline-derived CDR1 and CDR2 are SEHNR and FQNEAQ (reference sequence). This CDR3 comprises 16 residues. The DNA for the CDR3 is TGTGCCAGCAGCTTGGGAGGACGGGTCTCTGGAAACACCATATATTTT. It encodes CASSLGGRVSGNTIYF.

This chain links TRBV7-2 with TRBJ2-1; 8 positions match TRBD1. The CDR3 runs to 16 residues. The trim removed 0 bases at V and 5 bases at J, leaving 6 bases unmatched. The germline V gene has CDR1 SGHTA and CDR2 FQGNSA. DNA of the CDR3: TGTGCCAGCAGCTTAGCATTCGGGACAGGCGACAATGAGCAGTTCTTC. Amino acid sequence: CASSLAFGTGDNEQFF.

The rearrangement links TRBV12-3 or TRBV12-4 to TRBJ1-6; D gene uncertain. The CDR3 is 13 amino acids. V was shortened by 4 bases and J by 7 bases, with 8 bases between the two germline ends. DNA of the CDR3: TGTGCCAGCAGTTACAGAACCAATTCACCCCTCCACTTT. It codes for CASSYRTNSPLHF.

The rearrangement uses TRBV9 and TRBJ2-5, with 9 bases matching TRBD2. The germline V gene encodes CDR1 SGDLS and CDR2 YYNGEE. Unmatched junction bases numbered 12, after V lost 4 bases and J lost 2 bases. This CDR3 has 17 residues. The CDR3 here is CASSRAGGRLPQETQYF. The CDR3 nucleotides are TGTGCCAGCAGCAGAGCGGGGGGACGCCTACCTCAAGAGACCCAGTACTTC.

The rearrangement uses TRBV10-3 and TRBJ1-4; perhaps TRBD1 as D (5 bases). The V end lost 6 bases, the J end lost 7 bases, and 9 bases lay between the germline ends. This CDR3 is 12 amino acids long. Germline lookup yields CDR1 ENHRY and CDR2 SYGVKD. CDR3 sequence: CAISREGEKLFF. As DNA, the CDR3 is TGTGCCATCAGCAGGGAGGGTGAAAAACTGTTTTTT.

The gene calls are TRBV4-1 and TRBJ2-5, with D possibly matching TRBD1 (5 bases). This CDR3 contains 16 residues. Germline CDR1 MGHRA, CDR2 YSYEKL. The V gene lost 0 bases and the J gene lost 5 bases, with 16 bases spanning the gap. In nucleotides, the CDR3 is TGCGCCAGCAGCCAAGAATGGGCAGGGTTCGGGGAGACCCAGTACTTC. It encodes CASSQEWAGFGETQYF.

This chain joins TRBV12-3 or TRBV12-4 and TRBJ1-1; D is unresolved. The V and J ends lost 5 bases and 0 bases respectively, with 7 bases between them. The CDR3 contains 13 residues. CDR3 protein: CASSRQMNTEAFF. The CDR3 DNA reads TGTGCCAGCAGTCGCCAGATGAACACTGAAGCTTTCTTT.

The chain employs TRBV6-2 or TRBV6-3 and TRBJ1-2; 9 bases match TRBD1. CDR3 length: 15 residues. Germline CDR1 and CDR2: MNHEY and SVGEGT. V dropped 5 bases and J dropped 8; count of bases not matched to a gene: 12. This CDR3 reads CASSGGQGDSIGYTF. Written as DNA, the CDR3 is TGTGCCAGCAGTGGGGGACAGGGTGATTCTATCGGCTACACCTTC.

This clone has more than one count but fewer than ten. The chain uses TRBV28 and TRBJ2-5; tentatively, D is TRBD2 (5 bases). CDR3 size: 15 residues. Germline CDR1 and CDR2: MDHEN and SYDVKM. The V end was cut by 5 bases, the J end by 7 bases, with 20 bases between. The CDR3 bases are TGTGCCAGCAGTCCCCCGCTGGCGGGTCCGAGGACCCAGTACTTC. This codes for CASSPPLAGPRTQYF.

The V and J genes are TRBV5-1 and TRBJ2-3; D is unresolved. From germline, CDR1 is SGHRS and CDR2 YFSETQ. The CDR3 is 13 amino acids. V lost 3 bases to trimming and J lost 8 bases, with 13 bases between them. In DNA form, the CDR3 reads TGCGCCAGCAGCTCGCTTCCTCTGGCTACGCAGTATTTT. Its translation: CASSSLPLATQYF. The whole variable domain, filled in from reference TRBV5-1 and TRBJ2-3, reads KAGVTQTPRYLIKTRGQQVTLSCSPISGHRSVSWYQQTPGQGLQFLFEYFSETQRNKGNFPGRFSGRQFSNSRSEMNVSTLELGDSALYLCASSSLPLATQYFGPGTRLTVL.

This clone has a single count. This rearrangement joins TRBV4-3 to TRBJ1-5; D is unresolved. V lost 0 bases, J lost 1 base, and 7 bases lay in between. This CDR3 comprises 15 residues. Germline-derived CDR1 and CDR2 are LGHNA and YSLEER. In DNA, the CDR3 is TGCGCCAGCAGCCAAGATGGCCGCAGCAATCAGCCCCAGCATTTT. Translating gives CASSQDGRSNQPQHF.

This clone was seen just once. This chain links TRBV10-3 with TRBJ2-7; 7 bases agree with TRBD2. After removal of 7 bases from V and 1 base from J, the junction contained 7 bases not matched to a gene. The CDR3 is made up of 14 amino acids. The germline V gene encodes CDR1 ENHRY and CDR2 SYGVKD. CDR3 DNA sequence: TGTGCCATCAACAGCGGGGTCCCTTCCTACGAGCAGTACTTC. It codes for CAINSGVPSYEQYF.

The chain is built from TRBV25-1 and TRBJ2-7; 8 bases match TRBD1. The CDR3 is 16 amino acids. Germline values: CDR1 MGHDK, CDR2 SYGVNS. With 6 bases clipped from V and 3 bases from J, the junction kept 13 bases outside the gene matches. This CDR3 is CASSSSDRARGYEQYF. In nucleotides, the CDR3 is TGTGCCAGCAGCTCCTCGGACAGGGCTCGAGGCTACGAGCAGTACTTC.

The chain joins TRBV6-5 to TRBJ1-1; no clear D gene. The V gene's germline CDR1 is MNHEY and CDR2 SVGAGI. Deletions cut 2 bases from V and 1 base from J, with 5 bases between. This CDR3 is 13 amino acids long. The CDR3: CASSYGQNTEAFF. CDR3 nucleotides: TGTGCCAGCAGTTACGGCCAGAACACTGAAGCTTTCTTT.

CDR3 loop: CASRRDRASQPQHF. CDR3 coding DNA: TGTGCCTCTCGGAGGGACAGGGCGAGTCAGCCCCAGCATTTT. The chain has TRBV19 and TRBJ1-5, with 9 bases fitting TRBD1. CDR3 length: 14 amino acids. Germline CDR1 reads LNHDA; CDR2 reads SQIVND (reference sequence). V shed 11 bases, J shed 6 bases, and the junction held 11 bases outside the gene matches. Based on the CDR3 plus reference TRBV19 and TRBJ1-5, the full variable domain is DGGITQSPKYLFRKEGQNVTLSCEQNLNHDAMYWYRQDPGQGLRLIYYSQIVNDFQKGDIAEGYSVSREKKESFPLTVTSAQKNPTAFYLCASRRDRASQPQHFGDGTRLSIL.

DNA of the CDR3: TGTGCCAGCTCCCCTACGAGAACCGGGGAGCTGTTTTTT. Translated, it gives CASSPTRTGELFF. V and J are TRBV18 and TRBJ2-2; D gene unclear. Trimming removed 6 bases at V and 5 bases at J, with 10 bases between. Germline CDR1 KGHSH, CDR2 LQKENI. The CDR3 runs 13 residues.

This clone was seen a single time. The V call is TRBV12-3 or TRBV12-4, the J call TRBJ1-4; D may be TRBD1 (5 bases). The CDR3 runs 13 residues. V was cut by 9 bases and J by 5 bases, with 13 bases left in between. Written as DNA, the CDR3 is TGTGCCAGTAGACAGTACCAGAATGAAAAACTGTTTTTT. Protein: CASRQYQNEKLFF.

With respect to this clone: The CDR3 end shows no conserved phenylalanine or tryptophan, and so a read error is likely. The chain couples TRBV7-9 to TRBJ1-1; weak D call: TRBD1 (6 bases). Per the germline V gene, CDR1 is SEHNR and CDR2 is FQNEAQ (reference sequence). The CDR3 consists of 15 residues. The V and J ends lost 7 bases and 0 bases respectively, with 15 bases between them. The CDR3 nucleotides are TGTGCCAGCACAACCACGGGACACGTGAACACTGAAGCTTTCCTT. Translation gives CASTTTGHVNTEAFL.

The rearrangement uses TRBV5-1 and TRBJ1-1; a possible D gene is TRBD1 (5 bases). Germline V lookup: CDR1 SGHRS, CDR2 YFSETQ. V lost 3 bases and J 1 base, leaving 13 bases between the germline ends. This CDR3 has 15 residues. In nucleotides, the CDR3 is TGCGCCAGCAGCTCCGGACACGGCAGGAACACTGAAGCTTTCTTT. Its protein is CASSSGHGRNTEAFF.

The genes are TRBV5-1 and TRBJ2-7, with D perhaps TRBD2 (6 bases). From germline, CDR1 is SGHRS and CDR2 YFSETQ. The V and J ends lost 3 bases and 2 bases respectively, with 15 bases between them. CDR3 length equals 15 residues. The CDR3 DNA follows: TGCGCCAGCAGCTCCCGGGCGGGGCAGACCTACGAGCAGTACTTC. Translation gives CASSSRAGQTYEQYF.